One and the same sample provided the 24 T cell receptor beta chains below, sequenced in a study of early T cells in non-severe SARS-CoV-2 infection. From the 5' RACE reads, TCRdb called clonotypes with MiXCR, one entry per CDR3 protein. The sample has about 70,000 distinct CDR3 sequences, about 15% seen once. The input for sequencing was whole blood, taken at baseline. Receptor source: an adult who was a healthcare worker with PCR-confirmed SARS-CoV-2 infection or an uninfected control (not recorded which).

This clonotype was seen a handful of times. The chain uses TRBV6-1 and TRBJ2-5; D tentatively reads TRBD1 or TRBD2 (7 bases each). Trimming stripped 7 bases from V and 2 bases from J, with 17 bases between. CDR1 and CDR2 (germline): MNHNS, SASEGT. The CDR3 extends over 15 amino acids. This CDR3 is CASNKGGTAQETQYF. The CDR3 nucleotides read TGTGCCAGCAACAAGGGGGGGACAGCGCAAGAGACCCAGTACTTC.

The rearrangement links TRBV2 to TRBJ2-2; 8 bases agree with TRBD1. This CDR3 contains 15 residues. J was trimmed by 1 base and V by 6 bases; bases with no gene match: 4. CDR1 SNHLY and CDR2 FYNNEI come from the germline V gene. CDR3 residues: CASSRQGLNTGELFF. The CDR3 DNA is TGTGCCAGCAGCCGACAGGGGTTGAACACCGGGGAGCTGTTTTTT.

This clonotype was detected many times. V and J are TRBV20-1 and TRBJ2-4; a weak D match, TRBD2 (7 bases). V lost 5 bases and J lost 2, with 13 bases in between. This CDR3 comprises 14 residues. The germline V gene encodes CDR1 DFQATT and CDR2 SNEGSKA (reference sequence). This CDR3 reads CSAGKGGSKNIQYF. The CDR3 DNA reads as TGCAGTGCTGGGAAGGGGGGGTCCAAAAACATTCAGTACTTC.

The V and J genes are TRBV5-1 and TRBJ2-7; 10 positions match TRBD2. CDR1 SGHRS and CDR2 YFSETQ come from the germline V gene. The V and J ends lost 3 bases and 5 bases, in that order; junction bases with no gene match: 5. CDR3 size: 14 residues. DNA for the CDR3: TGCGCCAGCAGCTCTCAAGCGGGAGGGAACGAGCAGTACTTC. This encodes CASSSQAGGNEQYF.

This clonotype was detected a few times. The J gene is TRBJ2-3, the V gene TRBV3-1, with TRBD1 identical over 7 bases. CDR1 and CDR2 from the germline V gene are LGHDT and YNNKEL (reference sequence). V lost 1 base and J lost 3; bases outside the gene matches: 10. The CDR3 sequence is 17 residues long. CDR3 in DNA: TGTGCCAGCAGCCAAGTCCCCGACAGGGTTGGAACAGATACGCAGTATTTT. Translating it yields CASSQVPDRVGTDTQYF.

This chain links TRBV4-2 with TRBJ2-1; the D gene is possibly TRBD1 (6 bases). With 3 bases removed from V and 0 bases from J, the gap between germline ends came to 12 bases. The V gene's germline CDR1 is LGHNA and CDR2 YNFKEQ. The CDR3 totals 16 residues. This CDR3 is CASSHEDSSSYNEQFF. The CDR3, as DNA: TGTGCCAGCAGCCACGAGGACAGTAGCTCCTACAATGAGCAGTTCTTC.

The genes are TRBV28 and TRBJ2-7; D is unresolved. Per the germline V gene, CDR1 is MDHEN and CDR2 is SYDVKM. This CDR3 comprises 11 residues. V lost 8 bases and J lost 3, with 8 bases in between. The CDR3 region is CASGHSYEQYF. The CDR3 nucleotides are TGTGCCAGCGGGCATAGCTACGAGCAGTACTTC.

Only a few counts were recorded for this clonotype. V usage is TRBV24-1 and J usage is TRBJ2-2; no firm D call. Germline CDR1 KGHDR, CDR2 SFDVKD. This CDR3 is built from 17 residues. Trimming took 0 bases from V and 1 from J, leaving 11 bases between them. Here the CDR3 DNA reads TGTGCCACCAGTGATTTGAGGCGCCTTGGGAACACCGGGGAGCTGTTTTTT. Amino acid sequence: CATSDLRRLGNTGELFF.

This chain joins TRBV20-1 and TRBJ2-7; 7 positions match TRBD2. The CDR3 spans 14 residues. After removal of 2 bases from V and 5 bases from J, the junction contained 9 bases not matched to a gene. CDR1 is DFQATT, CDR2 SNEGSKA, per germline (reference sequence). CDR3 loop: CSARSDSGINEQYF. The CDR3 nucleotides read TGCAGTGCTAGATCCGACAGCGGGATTAACGAGCAGTACTTC.

This clonotype has at least ten counts. This chain connects TRBV28 to TRBJ1-2; 7 bases align to TRBD1. V was pared by 4 bases and J by 4 bases, with 6 bases of the junction left unmatched. The CDR3 contains 14 residues. Germline-derived CDR1 and CDR2 are MDHEN and SYDVKM. CDR3 sequence: CASSSTGTAYGYTF. The CDR3 DNA reads as TGTGCCAGCAGTTCCACCGGGACAGCCTATGGCTACACCTTC.

The rearrangement links TRBV5-1 to TRBJ2-3; 7 bases line up with TRBD1. V gave up 2 bases and J gave up 4 bases; unmatched junction bases: 4. Germline loops: CDR1 SGHRS, CDR2 YFSETQ. The CDR3 is made up of 14 amino acids. The CDR3 reads CASSLGTGADTQYF. The CDR3 DNA follows: TGCGCCAGCAGCTTAGGAACAGGGGCAGATACGCAGTATTTT.

The sample holds many counts of this clonotype. This chain links TRBV7-2 with TRBJ2-5, with D unclear. The ends were cut back, 3 bases at V and 5 bases at J, with 13 bases in the middle. This CDR3 region has 14 residues. Germline assignment: CDR1 SGHTA and CDR2 FQGNSA. CDR3 DNA sequence: TGTGCCAGCAGCTTCCTGGGCGTAAGGGAGACCCAGTACTTC. Its protein is CASSFLGVRETQYF.

In its sample, this clonotype was seen a few times. V gene TRBV7-8 combines with J gene TRBJ1-2, with TRBD1 matching 8 bases. The CDR3 is made up of 15 amino acids. CDR1 is SGHVS and CDR2 is FQNEAQ in the germline V gene. The ends lost 2 bases at V and 7 bases at J; junction bases unmatched: 9. The CDR3 bases are TGTGCCAGCAGCTTATCTACAGGGGGGATGGTTGGCTACACCTTC. This encodes CASSLSTGGMVGYTF.

The V call is TRBV28, the J call TRBJ2-7; a possible D gene is TRBD1 (5 bases). The CDR3 loop spans 12 amino acids. Germline V gene sequence: CDR1 MDHEN, CDR2 SYDVKM. V was pared by 6 bases and J by 2 bases, with 8 bases between. The CDR3 loop is CASRDTTYEQYF. CDR3 in DNA: TGTGCCAGCAGGGACACCACCTACGAGCAGTACTTC. Full variable domain (outside the CDR3, taken from reference TRBV28 and TRBJ2-7): DVKVTQSSRYLVKRTGEKVFLECVQDMDHENMFWYRQDPGLGLRLIYFSYDVKMKEKGDIPEGYSVSREKKERFSLILESASTNQTSMYLCASRDTTYEQYFGPGTRLTVT.

This rearrangement joins TRBV5-1 to TRBJ2-3, with 8 bases fitting TRBD1. V gave up 1 base and J gave up 0 bases; unmatched junction bases: 1. CDR3 length equals 15 residues. Germline CDR1 reads SGHRS; CDR2 reads YFSETQ. CDR3 region: CASSLRQGSTDTQYF. CDR3 in DNA: TGCGCCAGCAGCTTGAGACAGGGGAGCACAGATACGCAGTATTTT.

This clonotype occurred a few times. The chain recombines TRBV7-6 with TRBJ2-5, with D possibly matching TRBD1 (6 bases). Trimming took off 3 bases at V and 4 bases at J, with 9 bases between the two ends. CDR1 is SGHVS and CDR2 is FNYEAQ in the germline V gene. There are 13 residues in the CDR3. The CDR3 DNA reads as TGTGCCAGCAGCTTGGGGGCGCGAGAGACCCAGTACTTC. It specifies CASSLGARETQYF.

The chain recombines TRBV28 with TRBJ2-5; 14 bases align to TRBD2. CDR3 length equals 17 residues. V gave up 5 bases and J gave up 3 bases; unmatched junction bases: 8. From germline, CDR1 is MDHEN and CDR2 SYDVKM. The CDR3 reads CASSPGTSGSREETQYF. The CDR3 DNA follows: TGTGCCAGCAGTCCTGGGACTAGCGGGAGCAGGGAAGAGACCCAGTACTTC.

This clonotype occurred many times. The V and J genes are TRBV7-3 and TRBJ2-3; possibly TRBD2 for D (5 bases). Germline V gene lookup returns CDR1 SGHTA and CDR2 FQGTGA. V dropped 5 bases and J dropped 0 bases, with 9 bases sitting between them. This CDR3 has 14 amino acids. In DNA form, the CDR3 reads TGTGCCAGCAGCCGGACGGGGAGCACAGATACGCAGTATTTT. Translation: CASSRTGSTDTQYF.

This clonotype has just a few counts. This chain connects TRBV4-1 to TRBJ2-3; D might be TRBD2 (6 bases). There are 15 residues in the CDR3. Trimming took off 1 base at V and 5 bases at J, with 13 bases between the two ends. Germline-derived CDR1 and CDR2 are MGHRA and YSYEKL. The CDR3 region is CASSQAPLEGDTQYF. CDR3 nucleotides: TGCGCCAGCAGCCAAGCCCCCCTGGAGGGAGATACGCAGTATTTT.

The V gene is TRBV9, the J gene TRBJ2-3, with unresolved D. The V gene lost 0 bases and the J gene lost 1 base, with 6 bases spanning the gap. Looked up from germline, CDR1 is SGDLS and CDR2 is YYNGEE. CDR3 size: 14 residues. The CDR3 DNA is TGTGCCAGCAGCGTAGGGCGAGGCACAGATACGCAGTATTTT. Its protein is CASSVGRGTDTQYF.

This chain joins TRBV6-5 and TRBJ1-3; D is unclear. Trimming shortened V by 4 bases and J by 0 bases, and 10 bases separated the two germline ends. CDR1 and CDR2 from the germline V gene are MNHEY and SVGAGI. This CDR3 region has 15 residues. The DNA for the CDR3 is TGTGCCAGCAGTTCGGACCGCTACTCTGGAAACACCATATATTTT. As protein: CASSSDRYSGNTIYF.

The chain couples TRBV28 to TRBJ2-1, with a possible D match to TRBD2 (5 bases). Germline values: CDR1 MDHEN, CDR2 SYDVKM. Trimming removed 5 bases from V and 4 bases from J, with 21 bases in between. This CDR3 is built from 17 residues. CDR3 in amino acids: CASSPTGAAGVYNEQFF. The CDR3 region has the DNA TGTGCCAGCAGTCCGACCGGAGCCGCCGGGGTTTACAATGAGCAGTTCTTC.

This clonotype was detected a few times. The chain recombines TRBV18 with TRBJ2-7, with TRBD1 identical over 8 bases. With 4 bases clipped from V and 5 bases from J, the junction kept 7 bases outside the gene matches. Looked up from germline, CDR1 is KGHSH and CDR2 is LQKENI. The CDR3 loop spans 14 amino acids. The DNA of the CDR3 is TGTGCCAGCTCACGAACGACAGGGGACCACGAGCAGTACTTC. It is translated as CASSRTTGDHEQYF. Supplemented by reference TRBV18 and TRBJ2-7, the full variable domain reads NAGVMQNPRHLVRRRGQEARLRCSPMKGHSHVYWYRQLPEEGLKFMVYLQKENIIDESGMPKERFSAEFPKEGPSILRIQQVVRGDSAAYFCASSRTTGDHEQYFGPGTRLTVT.

This clonotype was detected ten times or more. The CDR3 DNA is TGTGCCACCGGCACAGGGTCCGACTACGAGCAGTACTTC. Translated: CATGTGSDYEQYF. The chain employs TRBV24-1 and TRBJ2-7; D is perhaps TRBD1 (6 bases). V lost 9 bases, J lost 3 bases, and 14 bases lay in between. This CDR3 contains 13 residues. CDR1 and CDR2 (germline): KGHDR, SFDVKD.